This T cell receptor beta chain came from a study of cytomegalovirus exposure and HLA in healthy donors. Study-level points and caveats: It was reported that TCR beta sequences correctly inferred the HLA-A and HLA-B alleles for most subjects. According to the study, around 160 TCR beta chains were cytomegalovirus-associated.

Comments on this clone: What it binds is unknown.

Primers: 60 Vbeta forward and 13 Jbeta reverse. This table comes from immunoSEQ multiplex PCR, and its TCRdb copy is limited to in-frame clones, with some not included. Of about 210,000 clones listed, over 80% are singletons. This TCR came from a woman aged 50 to 60 in good health and CMV-seropositive. Input material: PBMCs.

CDR3 DNA: TGTGCCAGCAGTCCGGGGACAGATCAGGTTTCACCCCTCCACTTT. Translation: CASSPGTDQVSPLHF. This chain uses TRBV6-5 with TRBJ1-6, with 7 bases lining up with TRBD1. Per germline, CDR1 MNHEY and CDR2 SVGAGI. This CDR3 is built from 15 residues. The V and J ends lost 5 bases and 9 bases, in that order; junction bases with no gene match: 10.